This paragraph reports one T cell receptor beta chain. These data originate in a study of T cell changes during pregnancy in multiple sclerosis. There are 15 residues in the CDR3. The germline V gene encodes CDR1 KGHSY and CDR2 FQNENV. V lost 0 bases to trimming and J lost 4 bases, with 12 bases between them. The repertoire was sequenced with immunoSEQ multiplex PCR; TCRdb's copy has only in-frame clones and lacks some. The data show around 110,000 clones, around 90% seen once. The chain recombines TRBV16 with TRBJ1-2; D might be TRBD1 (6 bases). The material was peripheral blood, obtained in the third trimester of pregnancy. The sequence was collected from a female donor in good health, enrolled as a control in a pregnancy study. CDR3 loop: CASSQSPGDGYGYTF. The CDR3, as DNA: TGTGCCAGCAGCCAATCACCAGGGGATGGCTATGGCTACACCTTC.